This T cell receptor beta chain was profiled in a study of metastatic and nonmetastatic thyroid tumors. Source study methods: Built for papillary thyroid cancer, a distant-metastasis classifier drew on CDR3 differences across clinicopathological groups. Through MiXCR, TCRdb re-clonotyped the PCR reads. The V and J calls and clone size are TCRdb's, not the authors'. Of tens of thousands of clones listed, approximately 11% are singletons. Every patient was untreated before thyroid surgery. Ten or more counts support this clone. The antigen remains undetermined. CDR3 length equals 15 residues. The V gene end was trimmed by 4 bases and the J gene end by 3 bases; junction bases not matched to a gene: 5. The germline V gene has CDR1 LNHDA and CDR2 SQIVND (reference sequence). The study, taken as a whole, reports: Benign nodules reportedly had significantly lower TCR beta diversity than malignant thyroid tumors in blood and tumor.

The receptor's source is a female donor with papillary thyroid cancer or a benign thyroid nodule (not recorded which). Some clones in this sample may be carry-over from other donors' samples. The gene calls are TRBV19 and TRBJ1-5, with 8 bases fitting TRBD1. Sequenced: blood. The CDR3 nucleotides are TGTGCCAGTAGTAAGACAGGGGTTTTCAATCAGCCCCAGCATTTT. It specifies CASSKTGVFNQPQHF.